This T cell receptor beta chain emerged from a study of identical twins. General study results and limits: Alpha sequences that were out-of-frame and twin-shared showed an excess of low generation probability.

For this clonotype: Its antigen is still unknown.

TCRdb reprocessed the 5' RACE reads with MiXCR, giving one entry per CDR3 protein. The sample consists of 460,000 or so distinct CDR3 sequences, over 12% of them appearing once. Germline-derived CDR1 and CDR2 are SGHRS and YFSETQ. This CDR3 comprises 13 residues. V shed 4 bases and J shed 6 bases, with 14 bases lying between them. The sample also formed part of further work on yellow fever vaccine responses in identical twins. Turning to that study: The T cell response to vaccination in identical twins was reportedly partly convergent and partly personalized.

Sequencing was performed on CD4+ T cells sorted from blood. This receptor was identified in a woman aged 18-35 years in good health. The chain employs TRBV5-1 and TRBJ2-7; a possible D gene is TRBD1 (6 bases). The CDR3 protein is CASSQTGTGEQYF. CDR3 coding DNA: TGCGCCAGCAGCCAAACAGGGACGGGCGAGCAGTACTTC.